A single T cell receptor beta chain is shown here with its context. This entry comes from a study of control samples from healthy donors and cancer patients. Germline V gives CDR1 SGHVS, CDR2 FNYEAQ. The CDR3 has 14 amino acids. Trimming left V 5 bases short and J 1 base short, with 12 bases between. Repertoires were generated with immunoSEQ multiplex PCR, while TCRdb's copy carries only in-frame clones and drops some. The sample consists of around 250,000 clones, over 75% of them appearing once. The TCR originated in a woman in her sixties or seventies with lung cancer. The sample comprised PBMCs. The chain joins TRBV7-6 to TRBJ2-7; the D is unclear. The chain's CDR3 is CASSPGPDSYEQYF. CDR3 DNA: TGTGCCAGCAGCCCCGGGCCCGATTCCTACGAGCAGTACTTC.